Listed below are T cell receptor beta chains from one sample, sequenced in a study of CD8+ T cells in alopecia areata. Only in-frame clones appear in the TCRdb table, and some are missing; sequencing was by immunoSEQ multiplex PCR. The table lists more than 95,000 clones, roughly 58% of them singletons, with almost 30% in the top ten. The sample here was CD8+ T cells sorted from blood, taken at week 4, from a patient treated with tofacitinib. The receptors were sampled from a human donor with alopecia areata. The CDR3 runs from the conserved cysteine through the conserved F or W. Each record gives: D gene, clone size, V gene, J gene, CDR3 protein, CDR3 DNA. A D gene is named only where the DNA matches it firmly. Size is stated for part of the rows, as once, few or many counts, or as a class when the clone is expanded.

>-|few|TRBV30|TRBJ1-1
CAWSLGPAEAFF
TGTGCCTGGAGTCTGGGGCCTGCTGAAGCTTTCTTT
>-|-|TRBV2|TRBJ2-7
CASRGAGASYEQYF
TGTGCCAGCAGGGGGGCAGGGGCTTCCTACGAGCAGTACTTC
>-|-|TRBV4-1|TRBJ2-7
CASSQTQQWEQYF
TGCGCCAGCAGCCAGACACAGCAATGGGAGCAGTACTTC
>TRBD1|-|TRBV30|TRBJ1-2
CAWSVQDRLSAGYTF
TGTGCCTGGAGTGTACAGGACAGGTTGTCGGCTGGCTACACCTTC
>-|few|TRBV5-1|TRBJ2-1
CASSSEGNEQFF
TGCGCCAGCAGCAGCGAAGGGAATGAGCAGTTCTTC
>-|-|TRBV29-1|TRBJ1-1
CSVERGRGEAFF
TGCAGCGTTGAGAGGGGTCGGGGTGAAGCTTTCTTT
>-|-|TRBV30|TRBJ1-2
CAWEEGGGYTF
TGTGCCTGGGAAGAAGGAGGCGGCTACACCTTC
>-|-|TRBV29-1|TRBJ1-5
CSGSDGFNQPQHF
TGCAGCGGATCGGACGGGTTCAATCAGCCCCAGCATTTT
>TRBD1|-|TRBV29-1|TRBJ2-7
CSVGGQTNEQYF
TGCAGCGTTGGGGGACAGACCAACGAGCAGTACTTC
>-|-|TRBV11-2|TRBJ2-7
CASSLDQAYEQYF
TGTGCCAGCAGCTTAGACCAGGCCTACGAGCAGTACTTC
>-|-|TRBV30|TRBJ1-4
CAWSVRQENEKLFF
TGTGCCTGGAGTGTTCGACAGGAAAATGAAAAACTGTTTTTT
>TRBD1|-|TRBV7-9|TRBJ2-5
CASSPTGDETQYF
TGTGCCAGCAGCCCGACAGGGGATGAGACCCAGTACTTC
>TRBD1|-|TRBV7-9|TRBJ2-1
CASSPRTGQVSYNEQFF
TGTGCCAGCAGCCCACGAACGGGACAGGTCTCCTACAATGAGCAGTTCTTC
>TRBD1|-|TRBV7-9|TRBJ1-1
CASSPLPGQGGGNTEAFF
TGTGCCAGCAGCCCCCTCCCGGGACAGGGAGGGGGGAACACTGAAGCTTTCTTT
>-|-|TRBV29-1|TRBJ2-7
CSVVPEGAYEQYF
TGCAGCGTTGTACCCGAAGGGGCTTACGAGCAGTACTTC
>-|-|TRBV30|TRBJ2-3
CAWTMYAETQYF
TGTGCCTGGACCATGTACGCCGAGACGCAGTATTTT
>TRBD2|-|TRBV7-9|TRBJ2-3
CASSFSGGLHTQYF
TGTGCCAGCAGCTTTAGCGGGGGGCTCCATACGCAGTATTTT
>-|few|TRBV7-2|TRBJ2-3
CASSSPLSTDTQYF
TGTGCCAGCAGCTCTCCACTCAGCACAGATACGCAGTATTTT
>TRBD1|-|TRBV29-1|TRBJ2-1
CSVATQGFGNEQFF
TGCAGCGTTGCTACACAGGGGTTCGGCAATGAGCAGTTCTTC
>TRBD1|-|TRBV6-5|TRBJ1-5
CASSTGQYSNQPQHF
TGTGCCAGCAGCACGGGACAGTATAGCAATCAGCCCCAGCATTTT
>-|-|TRBV29-1|TRBJ2-7
CSGSPGAKYEQYF
TGCAGCGGATCACCGGGAGCAAAGTACGAGCAGTACTTC
>-|-|TRBV30|TRBJ2-1
CAWSVGQIGEQFF
TGTGCCTGGAGTGTGGGACAAATAGGTGAGCAGTTCTTC
>TRBD2|-|TRBV10-3|TRBJ2-3
CAISESSAGGDTDTQYF
TGTGCCATCAGTGAGTCCTCAGCGGGGGGAGACACAGATACGCAGTATTTT
>-|-|TRBV29-1|TRBJ2-2
CSVEDARLAGTGELFF
TGCAGCGTTGAAGATGCGAGGCTAGCCGGCACCGGGGAGCTGTTTTTT
>-|-|TRBV2|TRBJ1-5
CASSRLSGSNQPQHF
TGTGCCAGCAGTCGACTCTCGGGCAGCAATCAGCCCCAGCATTTT
>-|once|TRBV28|TRBJ2-1
CASSGARVQFF
TGTGCCAGCAGTGGGGCCAGGGTACAGTTCTTC
>TRBD2|few|TRBV29-1|TRBJ2-3
CSVHYERGEYTDTQYF
TGCAGCGTTCATTATGAGCGGGGGGAATACACAGATACGCAGTATTTT
>-|-|TRBV30|TRBJ2-3
CATSGPHRPDTQYF
TGTGCCACCTCCGGGCCCCACAGGCCAGATACGCAGTATTTT
>TRBD1|-|TRBV4-2|TRBJ1-6
CASSQEGTDNSPLHF
TGTGCCAGCAGCCAAGAAGGGACAGATAATTCACCCCTCCACTTT
>TRBD1|few|TRBV7-6|TRBJ2-2
CASSWTGKNGELFF
TGTGCCAGCAGCTGGACAGGGAAGAACGGGGAGCTGTTTTTT
>-|-|TRBV29-1|TRBJ1-1
CSVEAWEPGSEAFF
TGCAGCGTTGAAGCCTGGGAGCCCGGGAGTGAAGCTTTCTTT
>-|few|TRBV30|TRBJ2-7
CAWSVGARAYEQYF
TGTGCCTGGAGTGTAGGTGCCAGGGCCTACGAGCAGTACTTC
>TRBD2|few|TRBV9|TRBJ2-5
CASSVGSTSGLQETQYF
TGTGCCAGCAGCGTAGGGTCGACTAGCGGGTTGCAAGAGACCCAGTACTTC
>-|-|TRBV4-1|TRBJ2-3
CASRLADGTQYF
TGCGCCAGCAGACTAGCCGATGGAACGCAGTATTTT
>TRBD1|-|TRBV30|TRBJ1-2
CAWSSSRQGNGYGYTF
TGTGCCTGGAGTTCCTCCCGACAGGGCAACGGCTATGGCTACACCTTC
>TRBD1|-|TRBV30|TRBJ2-5
CAWRDRGETQYF
TGTGCCTGGAGGGACAGGGGGGAGACCCAGTACTTC
>-|-|TRBV30|TRBJ2-7
CAWEDAAYEQYF
TGTGCCTGGGAGGACGCCGCCTACGAGCAGTACTTC
>-|-|TRBV11-2|TRBJ2-3
CASEAESTDTQYF
TGTGCCAGCGAGGCGGAAAGCACAGATACGCAGTATTTT
>TRBD1|once|TRBV7-9|TRBJ2-7
CASSLAQGARDEQYF
TGTGCCAGCAGCTTAGCACAGGGGGCGCGGGACGAGCAGTACTTC
>TRBD1|-|TRBV7-9|TRBJ1-2
CASSLEGQGPGYTF
TGTGCCAGCAGCTTAGAGGGACAGGGGCCTGGCTACACCTTC
>-|-|TRBV9|TRBJ1-3
CASSLAGGVGNTIYF
TGTGCCAGCAGCCTAGCGGGGGGCGTTGGAAACACCATATATTTT
>-|-|TRBV13|TRBJ2-7
CASSVQGGEQYF
TGTGCCAGCAGCGTACAGGGCGGCGAGCAGTACTTC
>-|once|TRBV30|TRBJ1-5
CAWNEGNNQPQHF
TGTGCCTGGAACGAGGGAAACAATCAGCCCCAGCATTTT
>-|once|TRBV7-2|TRBJ2-5
CASSLASETQYF
TGTGCCAGCAGCTTAGCGTCGGAGACCCAGTACTTC
>-|-|TRBV30|TRBJ2-3
CAWSEAGLMEYF
TGTGCCTGGAGTGAGGCTGGGCTAATGGAGTATTTT
>TRBD2|few|TRBV27|TRBJ2-1
CASSLWRGGRSDEQFF
TGTGCCAGCAGTTTGTGGCGGGGGGGGCGTAGCGATGAGCAGTTCTTC
>-|-|TRBV30|TRBJ1-4
CAWTGADEKLFF
TGTGCCTGGACGGGCGCCGATGAAAAACTGTTTTTT
>-|-|TRBV27|TRBJ2-7
CASREDRDNGEQYF
TGTGCCAGCCGGGAGGACAGGGACAATGGCGAGCAGTACTTC
>TRBD1|-|TRBV6-1|TRBJ1-2
CASSEGTGRYGYTF
TGTGCCAGCAGTGAAGGGACAGGACGCTATGGCTACACCTTC
>-|few|TRBV29-1|TRBJ2-7
CSVAGYVDEQYF
TGCAGCGTTGCAGGTTATGTGGACGAGCAGTACTTC
>TRBD2|-|TRBV4-1|TRBJ2-1
CASSQTSGIDEQFF
TGCGCCAGCAGCCAGACTAGCGGGATCGATGAGCAGTTCTTC
>-|few|TRBV9|TRBJ1-3
CASSVGEGTGNTIYF
TGTGCCAGCAGCGTAGGGGAGGGAACTGGAAACACCATATATTTT
>TRBD2|-|TRBV6-4|TRBJ2-3
CASSSQRGGEDTQYF
TGTGCCAGCAGTTCCCAGCGGGGGGGCGAAGATACGCAGTATTTT
>-|-|TRBV27|TRBJ1-5
CASGNTGPGQPQHF
TGTGCCAGCGGGAACACAGGGCCGGGTCAGCCCCAGCATTTT
>-|-|TRBV10-3|TRBJ1-1
CAIWDQGPNTEAFF
TGTGCCATTTGGGATCAGGGCCCGAACACTGAAGCTTTCTTT
>-|-|TRBV5-6|TRBJ2-5
CASSLALPQHQETQYF
TGTGCCAGCAGCTTAGCTTTACCCCAGCACCAAGAGACCCAGTACTTC
>-|-|TRBV7-2|TRBJ1-5
CASSSDLYGVQPQHF
TGTGCCAGCAGCTCGGACCTCTATGGGGTTCAGCCCCAGCATTTT
>-|few|TRBV7-9|TRBJ2-2
CASSLVRTRNTGELFF
TGTGCCAGCAGCTTAGTTCGGACCCGGAACACCGGGGAGCTGTTTTTT
>TRBD1|-|TRBV7-9|TRBJ1-6
CASSLRTGGAESPLHF
TGTGCCAGCAGCTTAAGGACAGGGGGCGCCGAATCACCCCTCCACTTT